This T cell receptor (beta chain) was obtained from a study of a mutant IDH1 vaccine in newly diagnosed glioma. On the study more broadly: Sex distribution of treated patients was about 60% male and roughly 38% female; mean age was roughly 37 years. Most patients had radiochemotherapy with temozolomide before enrollment; others had one alone.

The CDR3 contains 14 residues. The junction had 2 bases not matched to a gene; V was cut back by 4 bases and J by 4 bases. Germline CDR1 is MNHEY and CDR2 is SMNVEV (reference sequence). Overall study findings and caveats: Patients mounted vaccine-induced immune responses in roughly 93% of cases.

Sequencing was performed with immunoSEQ multiplex PCR; in TCRdb, only in-frame clones are kept and a portion is missing. The sample consists of tens of thousands of clones, about nine tenths of them appearing once. This clone has a single count. What it binds is unknown. Time point given: baseline, week 1 (first vaccination visit). This sample's treatment: pre-vaccination baseline after standard-of-care therapy. Astrocytomas that were new, WHO grade 3 or 4, IDH1-mutant and ATRX-lost were present in the donors. This TCR was recovered from a man between 40 and 49 years old with glioma. J is TRBJ2-7 and V is TRBV27; 12 bases map to TRBD2. Source: PBMCs, taken from a glioma patient treated with radiotherapy, temozolomide or both. CDR3 region: CASSWTSGVYEQYF. The CDR3 nucleotides are TGTGCCAGCAGTTGGACTAGCGGGGTGTACGAGCAGTACTTC.